These 22 T cell receptor beta chains were sequenced from one sample in a study of blood T cells in healthy people across ages. Together with a sample-barcoded 5' primer, a J-beta primer mix was included in a second PCR lasting about 6 to 12 cycles. TCRdb re-called the 5' RACE reads with MiXCR, one entry per CDR3 protein. The data contain some 1.4 million distinct CDR3 sequences, 42% of them singletons. Sequencing was done on a sample of blood. These receptors were collected from a woman younger than 35 in good health.

The gene calls are TRBV20-1 and TRBJ1-5; 9 positions agree with TRBD1. The CDR3 loop spans 14 amino acids. Germline V gives CDR1 DFQATT, CDR2 SNEGSKA (reference sequence). V shed 6 bases, J shed 7 bases, and the junction held 10 bases outside the gene matches. In DNA form, the CDR3 reads TGCAGTGCAGACCCCGGGACAGGGTGGCAGCCCCAGCATTTT. Encoded protein: CSADPGTGWQPQHF.

This clonotype was counted at least ten times. V gene TRBV13 combines with J gene TRBJ2-5, with 11 nucleotides matching TRBD2. After removal of 2 bases from V and 6 bases from J, the junction contained 5 bases not matched to a gene. This CDR3 is 15 amino acids long. The germline V gene encodes CDR1 PRHDT and CDR2 FYEKMQ (reference sequence). DNA of the CDR3: TGTGCCAGCAGCTTAACTAGCGGGAGTAGGAAGACCCAGTACTTC. Its protein is CASSLTSGSRKTQYF. Combining the CDR3 with reference TRBV13 and TRBJ2-5 gives the whole variable domain AAGVIQSPRHLIKEKRETATLKCYPIPRHDTVYWYQQGPGQDPQFLISFYEKMQSDKGSIPDRFSAQQFSDYHSELNMSSLELGDSALYFCASSLTSGSRKTQYFGPGTRLLVL.

This clonotype occurred a few times. The genes are TRBV24-1 and TRBJ1-2, with a possible D match to TRBD1 (5 bases). The CDR3 is 15 amino acids. In germline, CDR1 is KGHDR, CDR2 SFDVKD. The V gene lost 3 bases and the J gene lost 7 bases, with 17 bases spanning the gap. CDR3 coding DNA: TGTGCCACCAGTGATGGCGCGTTCGGGGCCCGTGGCTACACCTTC. It translates to CATSDGAFGARGYTF.

This clonotype was counted only a few times. This sequence joins TRBV28 and TRBJ2-5; D gene ambiguous. With 6 bases removed from V and 7 bases from J, the gap between germline ends came to 18 bases. This CDR3 is 14 amino acids long. Germline V gene lookup returns CDR1 MDHEN and CDR2 SYDVKM. The CDR3: CASRLGRPQRTQYF. The CDR3 DNA reads TGTGCCAGCAGACTCGGACGGCCCCAGAGGACCCAGTACTTC.

The J gene is TRBJ1-5, the V gene TRBV20-1; possible D gene TRBD1, 6 bases. Trimming pared 3 bases from V and 4 bases from J, leaving 16 bases between. This CDR3 spans 15 amino acids. From germline, CDR1 is DFQATT and CDR2 SNEGSKA (reference sequence). This CDR3 reads CSASGGATLNQPQHF. CDR3 bases: TGCAGTGCTAGTGGGGGGGCGACCTTAAATCAGCCCCAGCATTTT.

This clonotype was counted only a few times. The chain is built from TRBV20-1 and TRBJ1-2; no clear D. Trimming stripped 5 bases from V and 7 bases from J, with 17 bases between. The CDR3 runs to 13 residues. Germline CDR1 is DFQATT and CDR2 is SNEGSKA (reference sequence). CDR3 in DNA: TGCAGTGCTCCAAAATCCTCCCCGGGTGGCTACACCTTC. This gives the protein CSAPKSSPGGYTF.

This clonotype has just one count. A single base separates this from a much larger clone, so it may be a read error. This sequence joins TRBV29-1 and TRBJ2-7; either TRBD1 or TRBD2 may supply D (5 bases each). This CDR3 is built from 12 residues. Germline values: CDR1 SQVTM, CDR2 ANQGSEA. Trimming pared 4 bases from V and 12 bases from J, leaving 19 bases between. The chain's CDR3 is CSVGGSSRGRYF. In DNA, the CDR3 is TGCAGCGTTGGGGGCTCCTCGAGGGGAAGGTACTTC.

Points on this clonotype: An end of the junction differs from the germline gene, which may be a read error. The chain joins TRBV6-5 to TRBJ1-2; the match to TRBD1 covers 7 bases. The germline CDR1 and CDR2 sequences are MNHEY and SVGAGI. The CDR3 runs 14 residues. DNA of the CDR3: TGTGCCAGCAGTTATCTACAGGGGTTCAATGGCTGCACCTTC. Amino acid sequence: CASSYLQGFNGCTF.

Turning to this clonotype: The junction departs from the called germline gene at one end, perhaps through a read error. This chain connects TRBV7-9 to TRBJ2-3; D unclear. The CDR3 consists of 12 residues. CDR1 and CDR2 from the germline V gene are SEHNR and FQNEAQ (reference sequence). In DNA form, the CDR3 reads TGTGCCGGCAGCTTTTACACAGATACGCAGTATTTT. It translates to CAGSFYTDTQYF.

This clonotype was observed once. This sequence joins TRBV9 and TRBJ2-1; perhaps D is TRBD1 or TRBD2 (6 bases each). The J call may be wrong; the DNA end is better matched by TRBJ2-7. Germline V gene data show CDR1 as SGDLS and CDR2 as YYNGEE. The CDR3 has 16 residues. CDR3 coding DNA: TGTGCCAGCAGCCCCTGGGGGGCTAGCTCCTACAATGAGCAGTACTTC. This gives the protein CASSPWGASSYNEQYF.

This clonotype occurred a few times. The V and J genes are TRBV11-2 and TRBJ2-4; D possibly uses TRBD1 or TRBD2 (6 bases each). CDR1 is SGHAT, CDR2 FQNNGV, per germline. The CDR3 extends over 15 amino acids. V was cut by 4 bases and J by 0 bases, with 10 bases left in between. CDR3 nucleotides: TGTGCCAGCAGCTCCGGGGGCCTAGCCAAAAACATTCAGTACTTC. It encodes CASSSGGLAKNIQYF.

There are a few counts of this clonotype. The V gene is TRBV13, the J gene TRBJ2-7; D perhaps matches TRBD1 (6 bases). The CDR3 is 13 residues long. CDR1 PRHDT and CDR2 FYEKMQ come from the germline V gene (reference sequence). DNA for the CDR3: TGTGTGACTTCCCGGGACAAGATCTACGAGCAGTACTTC. This gives the protein CVTSRDKIYEQYF.

In this sample, this clonotype turned up a few times. The chain couples TRBV11-2 to TRBJ2-7; 13 bases align to TRBD2. This CDR3 region has 17 residues. J was trimmed by 5 bases and V by 0 bases; bases with no gene match: 7. The germline V gene has CDR1 SGHAT and CDR2 FQNNGV. The CDR3 nucleotides read TGTGCCAGCAGCTTAGATGCCGGGACTAGCGGGATCGACGAGCAGTACTTC. Translation gives CASSLDAGTSGIDEQYF.

This clonotype was seen only a few times. The chain has TRBV29-1 and TRBJ1-1; tentatively, D is TRBD1 (6 bases). The germline gives CDR1 SQVTM, CDR2 ANQGSEA. Trimming stripped 5 bases from V and 4 bases from J, with 14 bases between. This CDR3 contains 13 residues. CDR3 nucleotides: TGCAGCGTTTATCGGGGGGCAGGCACTGAAGCTTTCTTT. Translation gives CSVYRGAGTEAFF.

The rearrangement joins TRBV20-1 to TRBJ2-1; 14 bases map to TRBD2. Trimming cost V 5 bases and J 5 bases; bases outside gene matches: 8. CDR3 length: 16 residues. Germline CDR1 reads DFQATT; CDR2 reads SNEGSKA (reference sequence). The CDR3 reads CSARTSGRLRNNEQFF. As DNA, the CDR3 is TGCAGTGCTCGGACTAGCGGGAGGCTACGAAACAATGAGCAGTTCTTC.

This clonotype was observed a handful of times. The chain carries TRBV28 and TRBJ1-2, with D maybe TRBD1 (5 bases). The CDR3 length is 12 residues. In germline, CDR1 is MDHEN, CDR2 SYDVKM. With 7 bases removed from V and 5 bases from J, the gap between germline ends came to 11 bases. The CDR3 DNA reads as TGTGCCAGCACCCTGGGGGGGTATGGCTACACCTTC. Protein product: CASTLGGYGYTF.

This chain links TRBV7-8 with TRBJ2-3; unclear D gene. The length of the CDR3 is 14 residues. Trimming left V 6 bases short and J 1 base short, with 11 bases between. The germline CDR1 and CDR2 sequences are SGHVS and FQNEAQ. CDR3 coding DNA: TGTGCCAGCAGGGGGTCCCACGGCACAGATACGCAGTATTTT. Amino acids: CASRGSHGTDTQYF.

This clonotype was observed a handful of times. The V and J genes are TRBV4-1 and TRBJ1-2; no clear D gene. The V end was cut by 0 bases, the J end by 4 bases, with 12 bases between. CDR1 is MGHRA and CDR2 is YSYEKL in the germline V gene. This CDR3 region has 15 residues. DNA of the CDR3: TGCGCCAGCAGCCAAGATCTTATCGGGGTCTATGGCTACACCTTC. Its protein product is CASSQDLIGVYGYTF.

The chain combines TRBV7-2 with TRBJ2-7; tentative D call: TRBD2 (5 bases). This CDR3 is 15 amino acids long. CDR1 is SGHTA, CDR2 FQGNSA, per germline. Trimming took off 4 bases at V and 0 bases at J, with 13 bases between the two ends. The CDR3 nucleotides read TGTGCCAGCAGCTCCGAGAGGGCCCGCTCCTACGAGCAGTACTTC. The encoded protein is CASSSERARSYEQYF.

This clonotype was picked up a small number of times. The gene calls are TRBV11-1 and TRBJ2-3; 12 nucleotides match TRBD2. CDR1 is SGHAT, CDR2 FQDESV, per germline (reference sequence). The CDR3 extends over 16 amino acids. V gave up 4 bases and J gave up 7 bases; unmatched junction bases: 9. CDR3 sequence (DNA): TGTGCCAGCAGCTCCAGGACTAGCGGGAATCAAAATACGCAGTATTTT. Its translation: CASSSRTSGNQNTQYF.

This clonotype was picked up one time. The chain has TRBV20-1 and TRBJ2-5; TRBD1 agrees at 10 bases. Trimming at V came to 3 bases and at J to 5 bases, leaving 9 bases not matched to a gene. CDR1 is DFQATT and CDR2 is SNEGSKA in the germline V gene (reference sequence). The CDR3 contains 15 residues. The CDR3 bases are TGCAGTGCTAGGGGGACAGGGGAGGGATGGGAGACCCAGTACTTC. Its translation is CSARGTGEGWETQYF.

This clonotype showed up just a few times. The V gene is TRBV3-1, the J gene TRBJ1-2; no definite D call. V was pared by 10 bases and J by 8 bases, with 14 bases between. Looked up from germline, CDR1 is LGHDT and CDR2 is YNNKEL (reference sequence). The CDR3 has 11 residues. The CDR3, as DNA: TGTGCCACCCTAGCAGGTCGAGGCTACACCTTC. Translation: CATLAGRGYTF.